This T cell receptor (beta chain) was recorded in a study of cytomegalovirus exposure and HLA in healthy donors. Study-wide points: Analyzed later, most CMV-associated TCR beta chains appeared HLA-restricted.

The CDR3 is 14 residues long, counting both termini. Primers for the PCR totalled 60 Vbeta and 13 Jbeta. Generated by immunoSEQ multiplex PCR, the TCRdb table keeps only in-frame clones and is missing some. The profile shows under 200,000 clones, roughly 79% of them singletons. This clone appeared once. What it binds is not known. Given the absence of the conserved phenylalanine or tryptophan at the CDR3 end, a read error is likely. The limits of the CDR3 on the DNA are not certain, so only TCRdb's listed CDR3 is given. The clonotype was recovered from a woman in her 50s in good health and CMV-seropositive. Material: PBMCs. V usage is TRBV1 and J usage is TRBJ1-6; the table's D call TRBD1 went unverified against the DNA. TRBV1 is a pseudogene segment. The CDR3 is CTSSLGTGHSPLHL.